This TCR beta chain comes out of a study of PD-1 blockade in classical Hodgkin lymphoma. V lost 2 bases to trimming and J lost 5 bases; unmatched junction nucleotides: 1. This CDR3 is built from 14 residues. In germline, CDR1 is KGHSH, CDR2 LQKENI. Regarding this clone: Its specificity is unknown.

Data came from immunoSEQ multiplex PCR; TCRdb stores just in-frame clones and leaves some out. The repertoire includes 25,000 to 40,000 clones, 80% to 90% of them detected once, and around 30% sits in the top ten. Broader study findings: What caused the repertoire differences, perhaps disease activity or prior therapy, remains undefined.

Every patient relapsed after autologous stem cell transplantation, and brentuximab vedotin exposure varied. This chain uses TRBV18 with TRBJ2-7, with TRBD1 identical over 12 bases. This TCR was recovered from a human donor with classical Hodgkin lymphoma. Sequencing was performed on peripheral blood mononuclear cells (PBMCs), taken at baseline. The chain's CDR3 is CASSPGTGGHEQYF. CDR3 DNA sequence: TGTGCCAGCTCACCAGGGACAGGGGGCCACGAGCAGTACTTC. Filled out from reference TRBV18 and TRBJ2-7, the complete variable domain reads NAGVMQNPRHLVRRRGQEARLRCSPMKGHSHVYWYRQLPEEGLKFMVYLQKENIIDESGMPKERFSAEFPKEGPSILRIQQVVRGDSAAYFCASSPGTGGHEQYFGPGTRLTVT.